This T cell receptor beta chain was documented in a study of cytomegalovirus exposure and HLA in healthy donors. Whole-study findings and limits: Relative to equally common others, HLA-associated TCR beta chains showed greater clonal expansion in a later analysis.

This clone was seen only a few times. What it binds is not known. The germline V and J ends were trimmed by 2 bases and 3 bases, with 6 bases remaining between them. The germline gives CDR1 MNHNS, CDR2 SASEGT. The CDR3 has 13 amino acids. The PCR employed 60 Vbeta primers together with 13 Jbeta primers. Repertoires were generated with immunoSEQ multiplex PCR, while TCRdb's copy carries only in-frame clones and drops some. The data hold 85,000 to 100,000 clones, with about 89% observed a single time. This chain uses TRBV6-1 with TRBJ2-3; maybe TRBD1 (6 bases). The sequencing sample was made of PBMCs. This TCR was recovered from a young man in good health and CMV-seropositive. The CDR3 DNA reads TGTGCCAGCAGTGAACAGGGGACAGATACGCAGTATTTT. Translated: CASSEQGTDTQYF.